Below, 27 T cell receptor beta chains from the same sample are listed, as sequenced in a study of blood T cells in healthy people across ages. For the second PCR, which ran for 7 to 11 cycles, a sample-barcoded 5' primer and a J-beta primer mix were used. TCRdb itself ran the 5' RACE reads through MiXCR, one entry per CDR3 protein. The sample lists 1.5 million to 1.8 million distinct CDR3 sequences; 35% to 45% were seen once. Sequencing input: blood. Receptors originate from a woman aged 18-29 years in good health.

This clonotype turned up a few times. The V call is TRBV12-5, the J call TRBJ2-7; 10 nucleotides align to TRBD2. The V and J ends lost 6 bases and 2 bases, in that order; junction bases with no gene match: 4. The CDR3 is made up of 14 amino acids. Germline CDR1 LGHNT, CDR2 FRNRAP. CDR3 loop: CASGSGLAAYEQYF. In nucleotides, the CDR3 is TGTGCTAGTGGATCTGGACTAGCGGCCTACGAGCAGTACTTC.

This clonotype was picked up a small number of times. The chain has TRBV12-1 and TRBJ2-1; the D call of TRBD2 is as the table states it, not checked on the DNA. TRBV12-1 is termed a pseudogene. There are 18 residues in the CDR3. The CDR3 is CASSISGTSGSSYNEQFF. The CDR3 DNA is TGTGCCAGCAGCATCTCCGGGACTAGCGGGAGCTCCTACAATGAGCAGTTCTTC.

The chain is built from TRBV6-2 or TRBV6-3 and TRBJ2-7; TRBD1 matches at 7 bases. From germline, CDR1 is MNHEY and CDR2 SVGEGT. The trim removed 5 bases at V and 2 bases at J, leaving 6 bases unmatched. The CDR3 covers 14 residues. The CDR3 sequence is CASSTGTVAYEQYF. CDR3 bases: TGTGCCAGCAGTACCGGGACAGTAGCCTACGAGCAGTACTTC.

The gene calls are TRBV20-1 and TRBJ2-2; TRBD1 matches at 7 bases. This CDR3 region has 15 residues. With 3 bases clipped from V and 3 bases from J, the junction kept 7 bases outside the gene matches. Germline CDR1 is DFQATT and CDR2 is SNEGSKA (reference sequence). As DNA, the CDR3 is TGCAGTGCTAGGAAATCAGGGGGTTACACCGGGGAGCTGTTTTTT. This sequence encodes CSARKSGGYTGELFF.

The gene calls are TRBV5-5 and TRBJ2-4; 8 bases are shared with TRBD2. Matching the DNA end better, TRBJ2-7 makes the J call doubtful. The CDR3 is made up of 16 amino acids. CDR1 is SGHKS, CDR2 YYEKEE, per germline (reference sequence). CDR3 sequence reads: CASRTVVGAGAHEQYF. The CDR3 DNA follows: TGTGCCAGCAGAACGGTAGTGGGAGCGGGAGCCCACGAGCAGTACTTC.

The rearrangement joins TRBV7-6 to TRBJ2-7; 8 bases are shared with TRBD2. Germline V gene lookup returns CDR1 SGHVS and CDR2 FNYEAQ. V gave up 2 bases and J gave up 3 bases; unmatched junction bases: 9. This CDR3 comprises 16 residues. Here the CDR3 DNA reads TGTGCCAGCAGCTTAAAGGTCGGGGGGGTCTACTACGAGCAGTACTTC. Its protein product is CASSLKVGGVYYEQYF.

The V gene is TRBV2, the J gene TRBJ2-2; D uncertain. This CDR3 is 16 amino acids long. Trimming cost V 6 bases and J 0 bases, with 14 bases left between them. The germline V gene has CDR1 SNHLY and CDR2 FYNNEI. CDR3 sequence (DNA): TGTGCCAGCAGAGGATTGGACGGATCGAACACCGGGGAGCTGTTTTTT. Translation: CASRGLDGSNTGELFF.

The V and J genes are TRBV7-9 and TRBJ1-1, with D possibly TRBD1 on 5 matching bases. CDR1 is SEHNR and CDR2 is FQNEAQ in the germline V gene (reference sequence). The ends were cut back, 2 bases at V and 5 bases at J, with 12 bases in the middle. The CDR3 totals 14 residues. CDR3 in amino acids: CASSLMGTNTEAFF. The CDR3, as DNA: TGTGCCAGCAGCTTAATGGGGACGAATACTGAAGCTTTCTTT.

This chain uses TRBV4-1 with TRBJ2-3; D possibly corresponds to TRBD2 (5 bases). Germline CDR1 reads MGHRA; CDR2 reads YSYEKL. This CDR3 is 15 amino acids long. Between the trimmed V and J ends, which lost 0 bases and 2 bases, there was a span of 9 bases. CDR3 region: CASSQELEVTDTQYF. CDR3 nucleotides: TGCGCCAGCAGCCAAGAACTAGAGGTCACAGATACGCAGTATTTT.

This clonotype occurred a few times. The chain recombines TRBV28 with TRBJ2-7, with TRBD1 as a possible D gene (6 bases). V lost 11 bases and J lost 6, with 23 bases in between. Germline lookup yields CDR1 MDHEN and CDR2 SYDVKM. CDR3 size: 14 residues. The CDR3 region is CASARRGMVLEQYF. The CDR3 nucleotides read TGTGCCTCCGCCCGCAGGGGAATGGTTCTCGAGCAGTACTTC. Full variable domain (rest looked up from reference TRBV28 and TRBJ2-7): DVKVTQSSRYLVKRTGEKVFLECVQDMDHENMFWYRQDPGLGLRLIYFSYDVKMKEKGDIPEGYSVSREKKERFSLILESASTNQTSMYLCASARRGMVLEQYFGPGTRLTVT.

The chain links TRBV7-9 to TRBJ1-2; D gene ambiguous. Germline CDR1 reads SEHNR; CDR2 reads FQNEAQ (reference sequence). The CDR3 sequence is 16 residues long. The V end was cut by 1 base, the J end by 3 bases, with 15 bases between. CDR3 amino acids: CASSLVGQETYYGYTF. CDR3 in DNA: TGTGCCAGCAGCTTAGTTGGGCAGGAGACCTACTATGGCTACACCTTC.

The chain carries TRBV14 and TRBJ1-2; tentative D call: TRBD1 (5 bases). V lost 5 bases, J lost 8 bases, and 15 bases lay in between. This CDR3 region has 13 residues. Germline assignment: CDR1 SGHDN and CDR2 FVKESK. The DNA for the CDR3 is TGTGCCAGCAGCGGGACGGCTGAGTGGGGCTACACCTTC. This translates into CASSGTAEWGYTF.

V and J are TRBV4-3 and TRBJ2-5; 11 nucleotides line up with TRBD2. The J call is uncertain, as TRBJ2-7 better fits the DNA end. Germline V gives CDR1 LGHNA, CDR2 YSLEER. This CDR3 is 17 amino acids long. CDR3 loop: CASSQDMRLAGGIEQYF. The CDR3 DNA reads TGCGCCAGCAGCCAAGATATGAGATTAGCGGGAGGGATCGAGCAGTACTTC.

The CDR3 region has the DNA TGTGCCAGCAGTAGACCAGGGACCCTCACAGATACGCAGTATTTT. Protein product: CASSRPGTLTDTQYF. The chain joins TRBV28 to TRBJ2-3; D is tentatively TRBD1 or TRBD2 (5 bases each). From germline, CDR1 is MDHEN and CDR2 SYDVKM. Trimming took off 5 bases at V and 2 bases at J, with 14 bases between the two ends. CDR3 length: 15 amino acids.

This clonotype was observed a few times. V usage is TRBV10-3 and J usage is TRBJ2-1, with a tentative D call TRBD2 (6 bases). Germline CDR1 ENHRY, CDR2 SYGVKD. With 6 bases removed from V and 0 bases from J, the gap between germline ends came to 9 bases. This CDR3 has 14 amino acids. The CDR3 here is CAISGGASYNEQFF. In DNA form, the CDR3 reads TGTGCCATCAGCGGGGGAGCCTCCTACAATGAGCAGTTCTTC.

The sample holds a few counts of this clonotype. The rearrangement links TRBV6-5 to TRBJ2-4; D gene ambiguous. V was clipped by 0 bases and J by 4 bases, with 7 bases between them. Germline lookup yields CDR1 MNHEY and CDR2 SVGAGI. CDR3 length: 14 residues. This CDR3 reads CASSYSGGKNIQYF. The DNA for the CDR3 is TGTGCCAGCAGTTACTCGGGCGGTAAAAACATTCAGTACTTC.

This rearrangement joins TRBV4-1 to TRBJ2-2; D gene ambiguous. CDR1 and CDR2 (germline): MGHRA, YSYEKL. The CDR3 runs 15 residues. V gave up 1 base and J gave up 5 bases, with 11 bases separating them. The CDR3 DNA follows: TGCGCCAGCAGCCAAGTGTTAGGGAAGACCGGGGAGCTGTTTTTT. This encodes CASSQVLGKTGELFF.

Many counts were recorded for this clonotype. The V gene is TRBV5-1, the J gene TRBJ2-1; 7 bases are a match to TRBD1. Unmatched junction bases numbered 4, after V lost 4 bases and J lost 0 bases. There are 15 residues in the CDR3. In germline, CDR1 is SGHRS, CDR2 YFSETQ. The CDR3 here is CASSRDRSSYNEQFF. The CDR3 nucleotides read TGCGCCAGCAGCCGGGACAGAAGCTCCTACAATGAGCAGTTCTTC.

The CDR3 region is CASTLTSGGYTDTQYF. The CDR3 DNA follows: TGTGCCAGCACCCTGACTAGCGGGGGGTACACAGATACGCAGTATTTT. The gene calls are TRBV7-2 and TRBJ2-3, with 13 bases fitting TRBD2. The CDR3 covers 16 residues. Trimming took 7 bases from V and 2 from J; bases not matched to a gene: 6. Germline assignment: CDR1 SGHTA and CDR2 FQGNSA.

The CDR3 bases are TGCGCCAGCAGCCAACTCAGGGGGCGGGGGAGCACTGAAGCTTTCTTT. Protein sequence: CASSQLRGRGSTEAFF. V is TRBV4-1 and J is TRBJ1-1; 8 bases align to TRBD1. Per germline, CDR1 MGHRA and CDR2 YSYEKL. The V and J ends lost 2 bases and 4 bases, in that order; junction bases with no gene match: 9. This CDR3 is built from 16 residues.

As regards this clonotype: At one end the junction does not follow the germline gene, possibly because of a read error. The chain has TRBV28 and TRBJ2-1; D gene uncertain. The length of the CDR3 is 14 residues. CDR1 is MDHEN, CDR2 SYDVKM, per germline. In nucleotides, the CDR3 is TGTGCCGGCAGTTTTACGCCCAGGTACAATGAGCAGTTCTTC. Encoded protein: CAGSFTPRYNEQFF.

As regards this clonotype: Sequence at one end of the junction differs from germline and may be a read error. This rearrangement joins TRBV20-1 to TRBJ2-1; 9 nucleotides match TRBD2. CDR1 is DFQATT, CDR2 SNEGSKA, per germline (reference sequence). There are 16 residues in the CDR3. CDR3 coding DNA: TGCAGTGCCCATGGCCTAGCGGGGAGCTCCTACAAGGAGCAGTTCTTC. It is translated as CSAHGLAGSSYKEQFF.

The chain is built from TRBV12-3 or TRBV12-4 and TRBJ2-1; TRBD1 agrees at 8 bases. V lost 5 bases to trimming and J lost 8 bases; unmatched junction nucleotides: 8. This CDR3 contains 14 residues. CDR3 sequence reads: CASSPDREADEQFF. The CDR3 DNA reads TGTGCCAGCAGTCCGGACAGGGAAGCAGATGAGCAGTTCTTC.

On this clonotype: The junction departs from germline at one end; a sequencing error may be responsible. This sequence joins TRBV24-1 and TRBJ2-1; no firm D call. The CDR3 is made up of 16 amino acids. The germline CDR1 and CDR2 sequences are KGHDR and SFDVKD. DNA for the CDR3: TGTGCCACCAATGATGGCGGAAAGGCGTCCTACAATGAGCAGTTCTTC. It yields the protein CATNDGGKASYNEQFF.

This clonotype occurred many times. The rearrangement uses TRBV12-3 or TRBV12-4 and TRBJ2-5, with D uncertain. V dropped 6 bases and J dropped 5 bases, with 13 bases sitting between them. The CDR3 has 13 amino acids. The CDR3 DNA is TGTGCCAGCAGCAAATACGACAAGGAGACCCAGTACTTC. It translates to CASSKYDKETQYF.

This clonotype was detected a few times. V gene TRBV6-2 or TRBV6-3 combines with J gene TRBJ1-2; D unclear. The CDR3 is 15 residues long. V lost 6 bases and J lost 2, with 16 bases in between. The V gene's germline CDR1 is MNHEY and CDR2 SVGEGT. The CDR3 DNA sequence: TGTGCCAGCAGCCCCACCGGACTTCCAAACTATGGCTACACCTTC. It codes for CASSPTGLPNYGYTF.

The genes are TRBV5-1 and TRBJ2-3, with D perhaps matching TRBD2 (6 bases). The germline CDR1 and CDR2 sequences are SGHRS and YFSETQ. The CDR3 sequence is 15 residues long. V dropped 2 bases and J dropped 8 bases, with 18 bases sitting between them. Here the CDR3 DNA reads TGCGCCAGCAGCTTATCCGGGACTCCTTCGGGTACGCAGTATTTT. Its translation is CASSLSGTPSGTQYF.